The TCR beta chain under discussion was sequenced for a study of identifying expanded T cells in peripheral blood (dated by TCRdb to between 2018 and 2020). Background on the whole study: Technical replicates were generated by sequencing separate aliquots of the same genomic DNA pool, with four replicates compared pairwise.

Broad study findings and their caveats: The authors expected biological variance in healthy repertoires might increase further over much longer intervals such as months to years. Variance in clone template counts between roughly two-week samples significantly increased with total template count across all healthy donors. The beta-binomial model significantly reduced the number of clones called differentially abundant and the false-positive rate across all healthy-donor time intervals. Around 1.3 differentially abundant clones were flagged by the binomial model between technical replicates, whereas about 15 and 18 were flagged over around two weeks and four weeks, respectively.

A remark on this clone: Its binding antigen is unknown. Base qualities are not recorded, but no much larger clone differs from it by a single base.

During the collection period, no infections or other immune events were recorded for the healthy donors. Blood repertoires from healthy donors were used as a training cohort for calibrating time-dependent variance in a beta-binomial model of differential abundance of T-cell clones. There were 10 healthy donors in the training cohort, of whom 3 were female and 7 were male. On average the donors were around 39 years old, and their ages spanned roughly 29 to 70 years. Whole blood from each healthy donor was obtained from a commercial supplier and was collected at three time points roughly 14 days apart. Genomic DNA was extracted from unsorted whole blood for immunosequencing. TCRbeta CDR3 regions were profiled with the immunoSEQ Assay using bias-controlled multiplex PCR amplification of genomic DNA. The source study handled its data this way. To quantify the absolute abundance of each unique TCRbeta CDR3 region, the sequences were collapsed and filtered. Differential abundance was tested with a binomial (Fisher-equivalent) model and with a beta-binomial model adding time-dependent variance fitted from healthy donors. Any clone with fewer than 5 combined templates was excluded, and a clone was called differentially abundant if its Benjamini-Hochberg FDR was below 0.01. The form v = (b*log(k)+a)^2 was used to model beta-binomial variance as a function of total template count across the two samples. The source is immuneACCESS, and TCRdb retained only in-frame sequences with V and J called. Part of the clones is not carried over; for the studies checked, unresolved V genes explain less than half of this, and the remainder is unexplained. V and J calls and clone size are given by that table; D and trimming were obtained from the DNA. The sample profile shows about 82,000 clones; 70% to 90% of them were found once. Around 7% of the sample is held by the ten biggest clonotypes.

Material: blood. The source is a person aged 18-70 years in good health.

DNA sequence: TGTGCCAGCAGCCCTTCGGCCGACGCAACCCAGGGGCATGGCTACACCTTC. Translation gives CASSPSADATQGHGYTF. This chain is built from TRBV14 and TRBJ1-2; the best D guess is TRBD1, with 6 bases matching. The junction carries 24 bases between V and J, which are trimmed by 4 bases and 6 bases respectively. CDR1 and CDR2, looked up from the germline V gene, are SGHDN and FVKESK. Spanning cysteine to phenylalanine, the CDR3 consists of 17 amino acids. Only CDR3 DNA is held: 51 bases, read in frame from base 1.